The next 15 T cell receptor beta chains were all read from a single sample in a study of control samples from healthy donors and cancer patients. Assay: immunoSEQ multiplex PCR; the TCRdb copy retains only in-frame clones and omits some. The sample holds around 150,000 clones, less than 95% seen once. Specimen: PBMCs. These receptors originate from a man aged 55-75 years with colorectal cancer.

The chain carries TRBV7-9 and TRBJ2-2; D may match TRBD1 or TRBD2 (5 bases each). The CDR3 extends over 16 amino acids. Germline assignment: CDR1 SEHNR and CDR2 FQNEAQ (reference sequence). V shed 5 bases and J shed 5 bases, with 18 bases lying between them. The CDR3 region has the DNA TGTGCCAGCAGCCCCCCTGCAGGGACCCGTACCGGGGAGCTGTTTTTT. It specifies CASSPPAGTRTGELFF.

The chain employs TRBV9 and TRBJ2-3, with 11 bases aligning to TRBD2. J was trimmed by 3 bases and V by 2 bases; bases with no gene match: 2. Per the germline V gene, CDR1 is SGDLS and CDR2 is YYNGEE. The CDR3 consists of 15 residues. The CDR3 region is CASSVRTSGTDTQYF. The CDR3 bases are TGTGCCAGCAGCGTTCGGACTAGCGGGACAGATACGCAGTATTTT.

This chain links TRBV28 with TRBJ1-2; 11 bases are a match to TRBD1. The J segment lost 7 bases and the V segment lost 4 bases, leaving 14 bases of the junction unmatched. CDR1 MDHEN and CDR2 SYDVKM come from the germline V gene. This CDR3 has 17 amino acids. The CDR3 region has the DNA TGTGCCAGCAGTTGGACAGGGGGCCCCTATCACGTCGGTGGCTACACCTTC. Translated: CASSWTGGPYHVGGYTF.

The chain couples TRBV5-1 to TRBJ2-5; TRBD2 matches at 13 bases. Germline-derived CDR1 and CDR2 are SGHRS and YFSETQ. The CDR3 covers 15 residues. The J segment lost 5 bases and the V segment lost 4 bases, leaving 5 bases of the junction unmatched. The CDR3, as DNA: TGCGCCAGCAGCCCGGGACTAGCGGGGAGGGAGACCCAGTACTTC. Residues: CASSPGLAGRETQYF.

The chain carries TRBV30 and TRBJ2-3; D uncertain. V lost 0 bases and J lost 4, with 5 bases in between. The CDR3 totals 12 residues. Germline CDR1 reads GTSNPN; CDR2 reads SVGIG (reference sequence). CDR3 in amino acids: CAWSVGPDTQYF. The CDR3 DNA is TGTGCCTGGAGTGTAGGGCCAGATACGCAGTATTTT.

This chain's CDR3 is CASSLDSAASTDTQYF. The CDR3, as DNA: TGTGCCAGCAGCTTAGATAGCGCCGCTAGCACAGATACGCAGTATTTT. V gene TRBV7-9 combines with J gene TRBJ2-3; tentatively, D is TRBD2 (5 bases). Germline values: CDR1 SEHNR, CDR2 FQNEAQ (reference sequence). The V and J ends lost 1 base and 0 bases respectively, with 11 bases between them. This CDR3 region has 16 residues.

A single count supports this clone. CDR3 DNA: TGTGCCAGCAGTTCCACCGGGACAGAAGTTAACTATGGCTACACCTTC. This sequence encodes CASSSTGTEVNYGYTF. The rearrangement joins TRBV6-5 to TRBJ1-2, with 7 positions matching TRBD1. This CDR3 is 16 amino acids long. The junction had 9 bases not matched to a gene; V was cut back by 4 bases and J by 1 base. In germline, CDR1 is MNHEY, CDR2 SVGAGI.

The V call is TRBV2, the J call TRBJ2-5; D may be TRBD1 (5 bases). V was pared by 5 bases and J by 5 bases, with 15 bases between. The CDR3 length is 14 residues. The germline V gene has CDR1 SNHLY and CDR2 FYNNEI. The CDR3 DNA follows: TGTGCCAGCAGTCGCCAGGGTTCCGCGGAGACCCAGTACTTC. Translating gives CASSRQGSAETQYF.

This chain uses TRBV7-9 with TRBJ2-7; 11 nucleotides align to TRBD2. The germline V gene has CDR1 SEHNR and CDR2 FQNEAQ (reference sequence). The junction had 8 bases not matched to a gene; V was cut back by 4 bases and J by 3 bases. This CDR3 spans 16 amino acids. The CDR3 loop is CASSSSQLAGDYEQYF. CDR3 DNA: TGTGCCAGCAGCTCCTCTCAACTAGCGGGGGACTACGAGCAGTACTTC.

V gene TRBV7-9 combines with J gene TRBJ1-4; no clear D. CDR3 size: 12 residues. V lost 5 bases and J 8 bases, leaving 9 bases between the germline ends. Germline CDR1 SEHNR, CDR2 FQNEAQ (reference sequence). The CDR3 DNA sequence: TGTGCCAGCAGCCAAGTGGGCGAAAAACTGTTTTTT. It translates to CASSQVGEKLFF.

The chain couples TRBV5-4 to TRBJ2-3; 12 bases are a match to TRBD2. Germline-derived CDR1 and CDR2 are SGHNT and YYREEE (reference sequence). V lost 3 bases to trimming and J lost 1 base; unmatched junction nucleotides: 3. The CDR3 has 16 residues. The CDR3 spells CASSSRTSGGTDTQYF. For the CDR3, the DNA is TGTGCCAGCAGCTCCCGGACTAGCGGGGGCACAGATACGCAGTATTTT.

The chain combines TRBV5-4 with TRBJ2-3; D is unresolved. Per germline, CDR1 SGHNT and CDR2 YYREEE (reference sequence). V gave up 0 bases and J gave up 4 bases, with 9 bases separating them. CDR3 size: 14 residues. Here the CDR3 DNA reads TGTGCCAGCAGCTTGGGTGTTGGGGCAGATACGCAGTATTTT. Its protein product is CASSLGVGADTQYF.

This chain links TRBV10-1 with TRBJ2-3, with unresolved D. Germline V gene lookup returns CDR1 WNHNN and CDR2 SYGVQD (reference sequence). This CDR3 has 12 amino acids. V gave up 1 base and J gave up 6 bases, with 5 bases separating them. The CDR3 loop is CASSELSDTQYF. For the CDR3, the DNA is TGCGCCAGCAGTGAGTTATCCGATACGCAGTATTTT.

The chain combines TRBV4-1 with TRBJ1-2; D may be TRBD1 (5 bases). Trimming took 10 bases from V and 4 from J, leaving 10 bases between them. This CDR3 comprises 11 residues. Germline loops: CDR1 MGHRA, CDR2 YSYEKL. CDR3 sequence (DNA): TGCGCCACCGGGACGGCCTATGGCTACACCTTC. Residues: CATGTAYGYTF.

The gene calls are TRBV6-2 or TRBV6-3 and TRBJ2-2; 10 bases agree with TRBD2. V lost 4 bases and J lost 0; bases outside the gene matches: 8. The CDR3 runs 18 residues. Germline CDR1 reads MNHEY; CDR2 reads SVGEGT. The CDR3 is CASSFLPSGGANTGELFF. The CDR3 DNA is TGTGCCAGCAGTTTTCTTCCTAGCGGGGGAGCGAACACCGGGGAGCTGTTTTTT.